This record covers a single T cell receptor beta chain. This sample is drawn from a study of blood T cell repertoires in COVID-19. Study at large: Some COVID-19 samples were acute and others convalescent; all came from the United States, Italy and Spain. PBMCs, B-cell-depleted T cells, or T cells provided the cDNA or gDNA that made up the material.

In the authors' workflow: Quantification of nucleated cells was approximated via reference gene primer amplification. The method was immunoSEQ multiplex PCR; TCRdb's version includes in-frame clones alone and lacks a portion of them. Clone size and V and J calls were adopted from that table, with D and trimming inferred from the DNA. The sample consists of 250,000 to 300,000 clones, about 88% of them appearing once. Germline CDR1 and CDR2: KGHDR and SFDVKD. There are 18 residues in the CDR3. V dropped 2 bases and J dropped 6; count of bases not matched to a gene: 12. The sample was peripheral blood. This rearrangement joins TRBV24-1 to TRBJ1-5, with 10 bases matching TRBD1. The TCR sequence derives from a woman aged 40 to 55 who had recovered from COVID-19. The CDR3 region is CATSDSVGDRGFVQPQHF. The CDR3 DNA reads TGTGCCACCAGTGATTCTGTCGGGGACAGGGGCTTCGTTCAGCCCCAGCATTTT.